These T cell receptor beta chains were read from a single sample in a study of blood T cell repertoires in COVID-19. Repertoires were generated with immunoSEQ multiplex PCR, while TCRdb's copy carries only in-frame clones and drops some. The sample consists of 250,000 or so clones, about 83% of them appearing once. Sequenced: peripheral blood. All receptors derive from a woman aged 40 to 55 who had recovered from COVID-19. Each CDR3 is given without its conserved first and last residue. For some rows the clone size is stated as once, few or many, or as a class when expanded; others skip it.

abundance,v_gene,j_gene,CDR3aa
once,TRBV9,TRBJ2-5,ASSVGTRKKETQY
few,TRBV28,TRBJ1-5,ASSDVDRGNQPQH
.,TRBV30,TRBJ2-3,AWSTSTDTQY
.,TRBV5-5,TRBJ2-5,ASSQTGAETQY
.,TRBV29-1,TRBJ2-7,SVEFEGTTYEQY
.,TRBV6-2/TRBV6-3,TRBJ2-7,ASSSRLRTDEQY
.,TRBV12-3/TRBV12-4,TRBJ2-1,ASSLSRNEQF
.,TRBV24-1,TRBJ1-2,ATSERDRGRGYT
.,TRBV30,TRBJ1-5,AWSDIGGDQPQH
.,TRBV19,TRBJ2-7,ASRGPQTYEQY
.,TRBV5-1,TRBJ1-4,ASSPDRRDEKLF
.,TRBV9,TRBJ1-4,ASSVVETGGEKLF
once,TRBV11-3,TRBJ2-7,ASSLVGQGASEQY
.,TRBV7-9,TRBJ1-5,ASSLGAGGDLSNQPQH
.,TRBV5-1,TRBJ1-1,ASSSGGVANTEAF
.,TRBV28,TRBJ2-1,ASSKTSGAPNEQF
.,TRBV27,TRBJ2-1,ASSAFRGMDYNEQF
.,TRBV19,TRBJ1-5,ASSIAPYSNQPQH
.,TRBV27,TRBJ1-2,ASKLSTASYGYT
.,TRBV7-3,TRBJ1-3,ASSSWTGDGNTIY
.,TRBV5-1,TRBJ2-2,ASSLVAQTLNTGELF
once,TRBV7-9,TRBJ2-7,ASSLDSGHEQY
.,TRBV19,TRBJ2-3,ASSESPYTQY
.,TRBV28,TRBJ1-6,ASSLWRKVTYNSPLH
.,TRBV27,TRBJ2-5,ASSRDRGYQETQY
.,TRBV7-2,TRBJ2-5,ASSLLAETQY
few,TRBV10-3,TRBJ1-1,AISSGGQLNTEAF
.,TRBV9,TRBJ1-6,ASGSGTGGSPLH
.,TRBV6-2/TRBV6-3,TRBJ2-1,ASSKRPGAEDEQF
.,TRBV28,TRBJ1-3,ASTVVQGSSSGNTIY
.,TRBV4-2,TRBJ2-3,ASSQRQGTDTQY
.,TRBV5-8,TRBJ1-4,ASSLNRGSTNEKLF
.,TRBV15,TRBJ1-6,ATRDSLSSYNSPLH
.,TRBV28,TRBJ2-5,ASSLYGTRVRETQY
.,TRBV11-1,TRBJ2-7,ASRDFSSYEQY
once,TRBV5-1,TRBJ2-7,ASRTDNSHEQY